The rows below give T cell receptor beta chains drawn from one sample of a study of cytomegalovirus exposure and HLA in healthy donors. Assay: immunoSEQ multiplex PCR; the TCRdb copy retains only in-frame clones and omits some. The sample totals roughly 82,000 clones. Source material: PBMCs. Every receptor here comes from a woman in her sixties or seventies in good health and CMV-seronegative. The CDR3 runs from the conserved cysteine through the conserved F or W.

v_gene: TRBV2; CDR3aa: CASNGYNSPLHF
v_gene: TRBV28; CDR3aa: CASSPPGGNYEQYF
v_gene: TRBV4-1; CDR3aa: CASSQGGMVGDTEAFF
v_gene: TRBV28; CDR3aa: CASSFTGQGANEQFF
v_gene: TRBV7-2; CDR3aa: CASSLGVSSYNEQFF
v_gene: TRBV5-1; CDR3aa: CASSTVPGQGSYEQYF
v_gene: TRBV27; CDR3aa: CASSLLNPKGLAWDTQYF
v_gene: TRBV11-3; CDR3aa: CASSPRDEQFF
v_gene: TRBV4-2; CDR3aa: CASSQDYSRNSPLHF
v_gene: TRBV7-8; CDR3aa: CASSLLRSNYGYTF
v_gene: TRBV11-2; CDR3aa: CASSLDTWATDTQYF
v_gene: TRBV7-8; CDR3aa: CASSRRLAGNTNTQYF
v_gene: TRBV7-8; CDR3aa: CASSLPQEYNEQFF
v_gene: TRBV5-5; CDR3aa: CASSLAGQGARGGYTF
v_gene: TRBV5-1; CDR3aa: CASSTGQVAYEQYF
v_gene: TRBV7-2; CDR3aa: CASSTQGYNEKLFF
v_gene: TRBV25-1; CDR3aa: CASSTLKGARETQYF
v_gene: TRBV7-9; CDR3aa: CASSLGTSGSGETQYF
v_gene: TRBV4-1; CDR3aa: CASSTRTSGSSYEQYF
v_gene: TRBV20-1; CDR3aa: CSLQGREAQYF
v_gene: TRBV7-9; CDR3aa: CASSPGTVYEQYF
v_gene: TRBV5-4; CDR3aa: CASSLGRRTGKYGYTF
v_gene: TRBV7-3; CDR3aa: CASSFRGSNEQFF
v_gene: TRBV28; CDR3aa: CASSRPRGTAGGGYTF